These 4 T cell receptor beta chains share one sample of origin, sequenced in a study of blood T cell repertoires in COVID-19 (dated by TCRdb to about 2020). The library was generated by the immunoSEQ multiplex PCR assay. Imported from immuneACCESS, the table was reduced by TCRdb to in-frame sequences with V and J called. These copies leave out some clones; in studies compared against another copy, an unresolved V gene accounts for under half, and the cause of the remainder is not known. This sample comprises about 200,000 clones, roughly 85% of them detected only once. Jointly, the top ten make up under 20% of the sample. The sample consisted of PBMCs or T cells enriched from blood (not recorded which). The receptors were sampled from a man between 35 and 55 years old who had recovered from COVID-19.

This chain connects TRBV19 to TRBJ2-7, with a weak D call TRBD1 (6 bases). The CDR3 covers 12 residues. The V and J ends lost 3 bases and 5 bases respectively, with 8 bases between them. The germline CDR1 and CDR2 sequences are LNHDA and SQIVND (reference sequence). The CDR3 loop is CASSIQGNEQYF. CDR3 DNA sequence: TGTGCCAGTAGTATTCAGGGGAACGAGCAGTACTTC.

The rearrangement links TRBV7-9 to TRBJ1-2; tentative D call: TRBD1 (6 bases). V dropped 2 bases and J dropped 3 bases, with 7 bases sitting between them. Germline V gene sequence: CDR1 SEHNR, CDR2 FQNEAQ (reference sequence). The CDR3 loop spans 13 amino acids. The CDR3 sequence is CASSLWTDYGYTF. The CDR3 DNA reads TGTGCCAGCAGCTTATGGACAGACTATGGCTACACCTTC.

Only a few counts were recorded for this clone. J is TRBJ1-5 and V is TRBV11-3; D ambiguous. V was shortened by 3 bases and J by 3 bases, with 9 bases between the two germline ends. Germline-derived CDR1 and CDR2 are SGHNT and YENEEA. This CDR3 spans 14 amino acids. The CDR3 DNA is TGTGCCAGCAGCTTGCCCGGGAACAATCAGCCCCAGCATTTT. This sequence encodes CASSLPGNNQPQHF.

The CDR3 protein is CASSLEGGSSFLEQYF. DNA of the CDR3: TGTGCCAGCAGCTTAGAGGGCGGGAGCTCCTTTCTCGAGCAGTACTTC. The chain combines TRBV7-9 with TRBJ2-7, with 7 bases fitting TRBD2. The CDR3 is made up of 16 amino acids. The germline V gene has CDR1 SEHNR and CDR2 FQNEAQ (reference sequence). The ends lost 1 base at V and 6 bases at J; junction bases unmatched: 12.